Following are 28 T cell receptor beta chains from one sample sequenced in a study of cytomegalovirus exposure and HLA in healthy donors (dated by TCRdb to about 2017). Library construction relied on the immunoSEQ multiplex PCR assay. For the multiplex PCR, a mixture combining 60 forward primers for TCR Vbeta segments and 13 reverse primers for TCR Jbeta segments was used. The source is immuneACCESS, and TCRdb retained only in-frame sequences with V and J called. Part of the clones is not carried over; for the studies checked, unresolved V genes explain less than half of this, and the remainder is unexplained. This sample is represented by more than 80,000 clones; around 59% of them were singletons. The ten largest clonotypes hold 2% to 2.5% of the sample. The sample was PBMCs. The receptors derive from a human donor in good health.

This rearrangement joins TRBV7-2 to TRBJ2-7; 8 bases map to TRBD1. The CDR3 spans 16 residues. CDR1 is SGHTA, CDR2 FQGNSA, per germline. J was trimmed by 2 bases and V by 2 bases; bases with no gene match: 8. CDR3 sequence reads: CASSLRPGQVAYEQYF. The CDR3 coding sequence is TGTGCCAGCAGCTTACGCCCGGGACAGGTTGCCTACGAGCAGTACTTC.

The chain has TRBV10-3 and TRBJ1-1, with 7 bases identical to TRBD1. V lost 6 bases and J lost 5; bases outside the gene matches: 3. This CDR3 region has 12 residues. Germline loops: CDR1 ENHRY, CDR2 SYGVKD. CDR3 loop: CAISLQGTEAFF. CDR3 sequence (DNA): TGTGCCATCAGCCTACAGGGGACTGAAGCTTTCTTT.

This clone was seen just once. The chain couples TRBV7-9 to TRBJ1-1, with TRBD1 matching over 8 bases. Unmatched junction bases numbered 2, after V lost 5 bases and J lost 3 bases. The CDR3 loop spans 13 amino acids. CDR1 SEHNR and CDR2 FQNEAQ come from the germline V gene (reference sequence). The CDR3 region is CASSRDRHTEAFF. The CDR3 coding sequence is TGTGCCAGCAGCCGGGACAGGCACACTGAAGCTTTCTTT.

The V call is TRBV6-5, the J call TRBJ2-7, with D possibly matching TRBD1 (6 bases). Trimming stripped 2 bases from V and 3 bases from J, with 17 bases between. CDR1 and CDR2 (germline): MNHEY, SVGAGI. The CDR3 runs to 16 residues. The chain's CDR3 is CASSYRADRRYYEQYF. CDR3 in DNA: TGTGCCAGCAGTTACAGAGCCGACAGGAGATACTACGAGCAGTACTTC.

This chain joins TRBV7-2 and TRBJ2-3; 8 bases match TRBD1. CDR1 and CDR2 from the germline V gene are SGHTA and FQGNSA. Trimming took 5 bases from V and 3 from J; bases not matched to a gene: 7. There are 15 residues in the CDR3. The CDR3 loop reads CASSTDRVSTDTQYF. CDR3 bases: TGTGCCAGCAGCACGGACAGGGTTAGTACAGATACGCAGTATTTT.

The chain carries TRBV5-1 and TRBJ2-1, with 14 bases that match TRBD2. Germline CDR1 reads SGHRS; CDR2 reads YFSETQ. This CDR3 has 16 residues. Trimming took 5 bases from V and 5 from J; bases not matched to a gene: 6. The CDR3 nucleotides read TGCGCCAGCAGGCGACTAGCGGGGGGGTTCAACAATGAGCAGTTCTTC. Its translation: CASRRLAGGFNNEQFF.

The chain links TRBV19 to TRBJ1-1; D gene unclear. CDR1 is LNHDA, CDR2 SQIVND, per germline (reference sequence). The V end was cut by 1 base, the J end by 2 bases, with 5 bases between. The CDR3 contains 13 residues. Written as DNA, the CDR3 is TGTGCCAGTAGTATAGTACAAAACACTGAAGCTTTCTTT. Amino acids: CASSIVQNTEAFF.

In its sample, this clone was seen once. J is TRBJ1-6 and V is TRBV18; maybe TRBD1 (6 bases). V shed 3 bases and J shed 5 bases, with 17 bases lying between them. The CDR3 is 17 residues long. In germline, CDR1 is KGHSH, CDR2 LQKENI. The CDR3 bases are TGTGCCAGCTCACCGGCAACGGGGGGCGCGCATAATTCACCCCTCCACTTT. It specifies CASSPATGGAHNSPLHF.

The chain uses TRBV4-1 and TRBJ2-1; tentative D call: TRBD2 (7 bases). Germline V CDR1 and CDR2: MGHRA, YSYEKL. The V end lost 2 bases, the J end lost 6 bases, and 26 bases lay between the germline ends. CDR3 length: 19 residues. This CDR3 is CASSQSPGATSPPFNEQFF. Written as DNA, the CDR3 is TGCGCCAGCAGCCAATCACCAGGGGCGACTAGCCCGCCCTTCAATGAGCAGTTCTTC.

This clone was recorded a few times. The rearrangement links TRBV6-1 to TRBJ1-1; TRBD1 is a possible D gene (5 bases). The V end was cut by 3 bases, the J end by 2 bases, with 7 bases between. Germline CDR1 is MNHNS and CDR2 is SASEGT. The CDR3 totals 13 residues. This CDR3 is CASSEQGNTEAFF. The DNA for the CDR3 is TGTGCCAGCAGTGAGCAGGGTAACACTGAAGCTTTCTTT.

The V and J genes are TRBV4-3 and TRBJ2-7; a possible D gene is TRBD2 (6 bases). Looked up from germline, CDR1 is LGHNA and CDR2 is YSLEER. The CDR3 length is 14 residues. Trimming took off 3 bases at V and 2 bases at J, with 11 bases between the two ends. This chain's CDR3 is CASSQFSGTYEQYF. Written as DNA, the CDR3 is TGCGCCAGCAGCCAGTTTAGCGGAACCTACGAGCAGTACTTC.

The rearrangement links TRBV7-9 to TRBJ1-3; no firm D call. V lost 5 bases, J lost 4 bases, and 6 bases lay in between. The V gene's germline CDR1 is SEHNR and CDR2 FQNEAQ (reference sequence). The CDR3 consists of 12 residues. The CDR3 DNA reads TGTGCCAGCAGCCTACAGGGAAACACCATATATTTT. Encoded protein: CASSLQGNTIYF.

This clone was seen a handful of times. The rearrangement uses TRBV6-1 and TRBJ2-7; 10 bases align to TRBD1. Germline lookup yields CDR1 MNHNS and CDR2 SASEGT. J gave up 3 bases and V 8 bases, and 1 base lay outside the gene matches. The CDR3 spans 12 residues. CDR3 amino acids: CASGTGDYEQYF. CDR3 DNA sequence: TGTGCCAGCGGGACAGGGGACTACGAGCAGTACTTC.

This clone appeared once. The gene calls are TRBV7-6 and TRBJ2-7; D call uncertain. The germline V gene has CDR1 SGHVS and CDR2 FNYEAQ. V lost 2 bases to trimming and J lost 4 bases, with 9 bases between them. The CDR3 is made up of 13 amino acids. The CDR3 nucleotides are TGTGCCAGCAGCTTAAAAGAAGCGTACGAGCAGTACTTC. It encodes CASSLKEAYEQYF.

CDR3 DNA sequence: TGTGCCAGCAGCTCACGACAGGGGGGGGGCTACGAGCAGTACTTC. Its protein product is CASSSRQGGGYEQYF. V and J are TRBV11-2 and TRBJ2-7; 9 bases line up with TRBD1. This CDR3 spans 15 amino acids. Looked up from germline, CDR1 is SGHAT and CDR2 is FQNNGV. Germline trimming cut 4 bases from V and 3 bases from J; bases unmatched to any gene: 7.

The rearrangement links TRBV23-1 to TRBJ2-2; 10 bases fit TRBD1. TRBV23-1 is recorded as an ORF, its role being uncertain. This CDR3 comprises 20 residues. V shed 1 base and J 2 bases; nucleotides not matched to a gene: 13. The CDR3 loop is CASSQCPGTGECLNTGELFF. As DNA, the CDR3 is TGCGCCAGCAGTCAATGCCCTGGGACAGGGGAGTGTTTAAACACCGGGGAGCTGTTTTTT.

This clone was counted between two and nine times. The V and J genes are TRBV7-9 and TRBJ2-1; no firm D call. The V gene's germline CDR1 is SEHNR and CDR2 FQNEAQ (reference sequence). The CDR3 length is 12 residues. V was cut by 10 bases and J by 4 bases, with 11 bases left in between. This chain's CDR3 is CATHLDYNEQFF. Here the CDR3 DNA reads TGTGCCACTCATCTAGATTACAATGAGCAGTTCTTC.

CDR3 sequence (DNA): TGTGCCAGCAACAGGGACACAGCCTACGAGCAGTACTTC. Encoded protein: CASNRDTAYEQYF. The rearrangement joins TRBV2 to TRBJ2-7; D is perhaps TRBD1 (6 bases). The CDR3 spans 13 residues. Germline loops: CDR1 SNHLY, CDR2 FYNNEI. Trimming removed 7 bases at V and 2 bases at J, with 12 bases between.

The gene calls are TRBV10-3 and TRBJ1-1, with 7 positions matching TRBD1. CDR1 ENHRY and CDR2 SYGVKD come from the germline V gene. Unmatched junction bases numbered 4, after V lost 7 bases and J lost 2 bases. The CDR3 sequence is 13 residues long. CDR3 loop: CAINRQGNTEAFF. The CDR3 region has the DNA TGTGCCATCAATAGACAGGGTAACACTGAAGCTTTCTTT.

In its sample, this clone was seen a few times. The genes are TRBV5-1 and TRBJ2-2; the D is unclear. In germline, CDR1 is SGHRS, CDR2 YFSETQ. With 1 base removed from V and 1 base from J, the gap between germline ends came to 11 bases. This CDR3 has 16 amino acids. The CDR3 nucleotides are TGCGCCAGCAGCTTGTCCTCCCAGATGAACACCGGGGAGCTGTTTTTT. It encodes CASSLSSQMNTGELFF.

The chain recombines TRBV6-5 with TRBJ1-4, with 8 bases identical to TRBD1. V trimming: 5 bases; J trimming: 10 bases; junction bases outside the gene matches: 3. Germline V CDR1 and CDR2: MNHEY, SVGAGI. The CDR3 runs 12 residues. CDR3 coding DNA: TGTGCCAGCAGTGGAGGGACAGGAAAACTGTTTTTT. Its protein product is CASSGGTGKLFF.

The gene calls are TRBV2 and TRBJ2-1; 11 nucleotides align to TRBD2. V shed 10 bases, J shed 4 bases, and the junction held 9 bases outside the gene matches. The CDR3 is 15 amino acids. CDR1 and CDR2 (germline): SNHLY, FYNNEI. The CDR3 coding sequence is TGTGCCAAAAAAACTAGCGGGGGCCATTACAATGAGCAGTTCTTC. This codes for CAKKTSGGHYNEQFF.

CDR3: CASRHSSYEQYF. For the CDR3, the DNA is TGTGCCAGCAGACACAGCTCCTACGAGCAGTACTTC. V usage is TRBV6-5 and J usage is TRBJ2-7, with D unresolved. Trimming took off 6 bases at V and 0 bases at J, with 6 bases between the two ends. CDR3 size: 12 residues. Germline values: CDR1 MNHEY, CDR2 SVGAGI.

This CDR3 reads CASSTRTSRITDTQYF. The CDR3 DNA follows: TGTGCCAGCAGCACAAGGACTAGCCGAATCACAGATACGCAGTATTTT. This chain uses TRBV11-3 with TRBJ2-3; 8 bases align to TRBD2. Germline CDR1 and CDR2: SGHNT and YENEEA. This CDR3 has 16 residues. With 5 bases clipped from V and 2 bases from J, the junction kept 9 bases outside the gene matches.

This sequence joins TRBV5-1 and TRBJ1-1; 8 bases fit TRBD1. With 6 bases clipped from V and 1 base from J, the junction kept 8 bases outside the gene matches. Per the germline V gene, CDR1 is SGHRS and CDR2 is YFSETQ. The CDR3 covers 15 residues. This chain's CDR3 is CASTFLGQANTEAFF. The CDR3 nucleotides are TGCGCCAGCACCTTCTTGGGACAGGCGAACACTGAAGCTTTCTTT.

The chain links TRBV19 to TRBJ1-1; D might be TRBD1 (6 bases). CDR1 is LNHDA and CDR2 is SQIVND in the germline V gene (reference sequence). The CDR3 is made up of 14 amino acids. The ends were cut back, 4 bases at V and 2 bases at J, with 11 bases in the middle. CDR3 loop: CASSTRGANTEAFF. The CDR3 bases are TGTGCCAGTAGTACCCGGGGGGCAAACACTGAAGCTTTCTTT.

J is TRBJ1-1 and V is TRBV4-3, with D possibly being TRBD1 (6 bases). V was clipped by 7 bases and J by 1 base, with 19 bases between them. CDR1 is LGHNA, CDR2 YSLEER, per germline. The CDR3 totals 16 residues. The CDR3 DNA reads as TGCGCCAGCAATCGACAGGCGGACAGAGGGAACACTGAAGCTTTCTTT. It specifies CASNRQADRGNTEAFF.

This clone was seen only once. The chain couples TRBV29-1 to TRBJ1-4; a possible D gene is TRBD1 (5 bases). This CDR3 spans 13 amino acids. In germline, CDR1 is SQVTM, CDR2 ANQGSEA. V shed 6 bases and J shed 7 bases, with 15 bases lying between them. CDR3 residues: CSVAGPSFEKLFF. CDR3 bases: TGCAGCGTCGCGGGACCGAGCTTTGAAAAACTGTTTTTT.